One sample yielded the 26 T cell receptor beta chains listed below, sequenced in a study of T cell repertoires in cytomegalovirus infection. TCRdb itself ran the reads through MiXCR, one entry per CDR3 protein. The data hold around 25,000 distinct CDR3 sequences, with 22% observed a single time. The antigens these receptors bind are not known. Material: CD8+ T cells from cultured PBMCs, obtained from culture after CMV antigen stimulation. Source of these receptors: a human donor in good health (CMV status not recorded). Some clones in this sample may be carry-over from other donors' samples.

The chain employs TRBV5-4 and TRBJ1-2; D is perhaps TRBD1 (6 bases). The V gene lost 4 bases and the J gene lost 4 bases, with 17 bases spanning the gap. CDR1 is SGHNT, CDR2 YYREEE, per germline (reference sequence). The CDR3 covers 15 residues. The DNA for the CDR3 is TGTGCCAGCAGCCATGAAAACAGGGACGTCTATGGCTACACCTTC. It encodes CASSHENRDVYGYTF.

V is TRBV28 and J is TRBJ1-1; 8 bases are a match to TRBD1. Losses at the gene ends were 6 bases for V and 2 bases for J; bases not matched to a gene: 8. Germline V CDR1 and CDR2: MDHEN, SYDVKM. This CDR3 is 15 amino acids long. In nucleotides, the CDR3 is TGTGCCAGCAGGGGCACGGACAGGGACAACACTGAAGCTTTCTTT. It is translated as CASRGTDRDNTEAFF.

This clonotype was recorded at least ten times. V and J are TRBV7-6 and TRBJ2-3; the match to TRBD2 covers 11 bases. V shed 10 bases, J shed 1 base, and the junction held 4 bases outside the gene matches. The CDR3 consists of 14 residues. Per the germline V gene, CDR1 is SGHVS and CDR2 is FNYEAQ. CDR3 amino acids: CATGSGGGTDTQYF. CDR3 nucleotide sequence: TGTGCCACAGGTAGCGGGGGGGGCACAGATACGCAGTATTTT.

The rearrangement uses TRBV4-1 and TRBJ2-7; D remains unclear. The V end was cut by 1 base, the J end by 1 base, with 11 bases between. Per germline, CDR1 MGHRA and CDR2 YSYEKL. This CDR3 has 15 amino acids. The CDR3 nucleotides are TGCGCCAGCAGCCAAGCCCTTGGCGGATCCTACGAGCAGTACTTC. Protein: CASSQALGGSYEQYF.

The genes are TRBV28 and TRBJ1-1; no firm D call. CDR3 size: 13 residues. With 6 bases removed from V and 0 bases from J, the gap between germline ends came to 8 bases. Germline V gives CDR1 MDHEN, CDR2 SYDVKM. The CDR3 is CASSNRLNTEAFF. The CDR3 region has the DNA TGTGCCAGCAGCAATCGGTTGAACACTGAAGCTTTCTTT.

This clonotype has more than one count but fewer than ten. The chain uses TRBV6-2 or TRBV6-3 and TRBJ2-7; D is uncertain. In germline, CDR1 is MNHEY, CDR2 SVGEGT. CDR3 length equals 13 residues. Trimming removed 2 bases from V and 6 bases from J, with 11 bases in between. The CDR3 loop reads CASSYVEGSEQYF. In DNA form, the CDR3 reads TGTGCCAGCAGTTACGTTGAAGGTAGCGAGCAGTACTTC.

This clonotype was detected only a few times. The gene calls are TRBV29-1 and TRBJ2-5; the D is unclear. V shed 7 bases and J shed 1 base, with 4 bases lying between them. The CDR3 covers 10 residues. Germline loops: CDR1 SQVTM, CDR2 ANQGSEA. CDR3 bases: TGCAGCGGCGGCCAAGAGACCCAGTACTTC. Translated: CSGGQETQYF.

The sample holds many counts of this clonotype. The chain employs TRBV6-5 and TRBJ1-5; 8 bases map to TRBD1. The germline gives CDR1 MNHEY, CDR2 SVGAGI. The CDR3 extends over 15 amino acids. The V gene end was trimmed by 8 bases and the J gene end by 1 base; junction bases not matched to a gene: 7. The CDR3: CASLPWTGSNQPQHF. As DNA, the CDR3 is TGTGCCAGCCTACCCTGGACAGGGAGCAATCAGCCCCAGCATTTT.

This clonotype was seen only a few times. This chain uses TRBV7-6 with TRBJ1-3; 8 nucleotides match TRBD1. The germline V gene has CDR1 SGHVS and CDR2 FNYEAQ. The CDR3 sequence is 15 residues long. Losses at the gene ends were 5 bases for V and 0 bases for J; bases not matched to a gene: 3. The CDR3: CASSGGTGSGNTIYF. Written as DNA, the CDR3 is TGTGCCAGCAGCGGTGGGACAGGCTCTGGAAACACCATATATTTT.

This clonotype appeared many times. The V call is TRBV7-9, the J call TRBJ2-5, with 8 bases that match TRBD1. The CDR3 has 15 amino acids. In germline, CDR1 is SEHNR, CDR2 FQNEAQ (reference sequence). J was trimmed by 3 bases and V by 5 bases; bases with no gene match: 8. This CDR3 reads CASSTPGGLKETQYF. In DNA, the CDR3 is TGTGCCAGCAGCACCCCAGGGGGCCTTAAAGAGACCCAGTACTTC.

The J gene is TRBJ2-3, the V gene TRBV11-2, with 8 nucleotides matching TRBD2. Trimming took 5 bases from V and 2 from J; bases not matched to a gene: 6. This CDR3 contains 15 residues. Germline-derived CDR1 and CDR2 are SGHAT and FQNNGV. This CDR3 is CASSPRGGNTDTQYF. In nucleotides, the CDR3 is TGTGCCAGCAGCCCCCGCGGGGGGAACACAGATACGCAGTATTTT.

This clonotype was detected a few times. The genes are TRBV6-6 and TRBJ1-4; the match to TRBD1 covers 7 bases. With 0 bases clipped from V and 8 bases from J, the junction kept 6 bases outside the gene matches. The CDR3 totals 15 residues. Germline V lookup: CDR1 MNHNY, CDR2 SVGAGI (reference sequence). Here the CDR3 DNA reads TGTGCCAGCAGTTACTCAGGGGGCCTCGGGGAAAAACTGTTTTTT. It encodes CASSYSGGLGEKLFF.

V and J are TRBV7-9 and TRBJ2-1; TRBD1 matches at 8 bases. Looked up from germline, CDR1 is SEHNR and CDR2 is FQNEAQ (reference sequence). This CDR3 contains 12 residues. With 1 base clipped from V and 10 bases from J, the junction kept 0 bases outside the gene matches. The CDR3 sequence is CASSLGTGEQFF. The CDR3 DNA reads TGTGCCAGCAGCTTAGGGACAGGGGAGCAGTTCTTC. The complete variable domain, with remaining parts taken from reference TRBV7-9 and TRBJ2-1, reads DTGVSQNPRHKITKRGQNVTFRCDPISEHNRLYWYRQTLGQGPEFLTYFQNEAQLEKSRLLSDRFSAERPKGSFSTLEIQRTEQGDSAMYLCASSLGTGEQFFGPGTRLTVL.

The V and J genes are TRBV25-1 and TRBJ2-2; tentatively, D is TRBD1 (7 bases). Germline values: CDR1 MGHDK, CDR2 SYGVNS. This CDR3 is built from 15 residues. Trimming pared 5 bases from V and 5 bases from J, leaving 15 bases between. This chain's CDR3 is CASSPTGAGTGELFF. CDR3 bases: TGTGCCAGCAGTCCAACAGGGGCGGGGACCGGGGAGCTGTTTTTT.

The chain couples TRBV4-1 to TRBJ2-3; D is undetermined. Looked up from germline, CDR1 is MGHRA and CDR2 is YSYEKL. V lost 0 bases to trimming and J lost 2 bases, with 9 bases between them. The CDR3 runs to 15 residues. The CDR3 protein is CASSQDDRVTDTQYF. The CDR3 bases are TGCGCCAGCAGCCAAGACGATCGAGTCACAGATACGCAGTATTTT.

The table lists this clonotype with a few counts. The chain joins TRBV28 to TRBJ2-1; D may be TRBD1 (8 bases). V was cut by 6 bases and J by 4 bases, with 19 bases left in between. The length of the CDR3 is 16 residues. Germline values: CDR1 MDHEN, CDR2 SYDVKM. The CDR3 bases are TGTGCCAGCAGCTCGATCGACAGGGGACTATACAATGAGCAGTTCTTC. It codes for CASSSIDRGLYNEQFF.

This chain's CDR3 is CASRFRDSQFSNTGELFF. Here the CDR3 DNA reads TGTGCCAGTAGATTCCGGGACAGCCAATTTTCGAACACCGGGGAGCTGTTTTTT. This chain links TRBV19 with TRBJ2-2; 7 bases are a match to TRBD1. The CDR3 totals 18 residues. Germline trimming cut 6 bases from V and 0 bases from J; bases unmatched to any gene: 13. Germline CDR1 and CDR2: LNHDA and SQIVND (reference sequence).

This chain links TRBV19 with TRBJ1-1, with a weak D call TRBD1 (5 bases). The V and J ends lost 5 bases and 1 base respectively, with 14 bases between them. The CDR3 sequence is 15 residues long. Germline assignment: CDR1 LNHDA and CDR2 SQIVND (reference sequence). The CDR3 DNA is TGTGCCAGTAGTGCGGACATCTTGGGGAACACTGAAGCTTTCTTT. Its protein product is CASSADILGNTEAFF.

A few counts support this clonotype. The chain employs TRBV4-1 and TRBJ2-2; TRBD2 might be the D (6 bases). Trimming took off 4 bases at V and 3 bases at J, with 6 bases between the two ends. The CDR3 totals 13 residues. Per the germline V gene, CDR1 is MGHRA and CDR2 is YSYEKL. CDR3 nucleotides: TGCGCCAGCAGCCGGGGGGACACCGGGGAGCTGTTTTTT. Translating gives CASSRGDTGELFF.

This chain connects TRBV5-1 to TRBJ2-1; D possibly corresponds to TRBD2 (5 bases). V shed 0 bases and J shed 8 bases, with 9 bases lying between them. The CDR3 consists of 13 residues. Germline V lookup: CDR1 SGHRS, CDR2 YFSETQ. The CDR3 region is CASSLAGSDEQFF. The CDR3, as DNA: TGCGCCAGCAGCTTGGCGGGGAGCGATGAGCAGTTCTTC.

This clonotype was counted ten times or more. V usage is TRBV7-2 and J usage is TRBJ1-1; a weak D match, TRBD1 (5 bases). This CDR3 has 14 residues. CDR1 and CDR2 from the germline V gene are SGHTA and FQGNSA. The germline V and J ends were trimmed by 4 bases and 4 bases, with 13 bases remaining between them. This CDR3 reads CASSSSGGSTEAFF. The CDR3 DNA sequence: TGTGCCAGCAGCTCGTCCGGGGGAAGCACTGAAGCTTTCTTT.

This chain connects TRBV4-1 to TRBJ1-5; D unclear. Germline V gives CDR1 MGHRA, CDR2 YSYEKL. The CDR3 spans 13 residues. V dropped 1 base and J dropped 7 bases, with 8 bases sitting between them. CDR3 nucleotides: TGCGCCAGCAGCCAAGCGGTGACCCAGCCCCAGCATTTT. It specifies CASSQAVTQPQHF.

At least ten counts were recorded for this clonotype. The chain has TRBV12-3 or TRBV12-4 and TRBJ2-7, with D perhaps TRBD2 (5 bases). Trimming stripped 7 bases from V and 5 bases from J, with 24 bases between. There are 16 residues in the CDR3. CDR3 nucleotides: TGTGCCAGCACCCTAGGGAGTGGCTCTGACGGGAACGAGCAGTACTTC. Its protein is CASTLGSGSDGNEQYF.

This chain uses TRBV5-5 with TRBJ2-7; D may be TRBD1 (6 bases). The CDR3 extends over 15 amino acids. The germline V and J ends were trimmed by 0 bases and 3 bases, with 13 bases remaining between them. The germline V gene has CDR1 SGHKS and CDR2 YYEKEE (reference sequence). The CDR3 is CASSLETDRLYEQYF. The CDR3 DNA sequence: TGTGCCAGCAGCTTGGAGACGGACAGACTCTACGAGCAGTACTTC.

With respect to this clonotype: One junction end does not reproduce the germline sequence, and a read error may be involved. V gene TRBV4-1 combines with J gene TRBJ2-2; 10 positions agree with TRBD1. The CDR3 is made up of 18 amino acids. In germline, CDR1 is MGHRA, CDR2 YSYEKL. The CDR3 DNA reads as TGCGCCAGCAACCAAGAGGGGACAGGGGCGACCAACACCGGGGAGCTGTTTTTT. This sequence encodes CASNQEGTGATNTGELFF.

The chain employs TRBV20-1 and TRBJ2-7; tentatively, D is TRBD2 (5 bases). The germline CDR1 and CDR2 sequences are DFQATT and SNEGSKA (reference sequence). The ends were cut back, 0 bases at V and 2 bases at J, with 11 bases in the middle. CDR3 size: 14 residues. The CDR3 nucleotides are TGCAGTGCTAGAGAAGTGGCGGGCCCCTACGAGCAGTACTTC. Its protein is CSAREVAGPYEQYF.